The entry below describes one T cell receptor beta chain. Antigen unknown. The source of the sample is a study of shared clonotypes between healthy human individuals. Points from the study as a whole: Among several donors, 4.5% to 5.5% of naive CD4 clonotypes were found in common. Clonotype sharing among donors was expected to depend on sequencing depth. It was the non-shared clonotypes that had lower generation probabilities than clonotypes shared by all four donors.

Looked up from germline, CDR1 is SGHDN and CDR2 is FVKESK. The ends were cut back, 0 bases at V and 6 bases at J, with 16 bases in the middle. The CDR3 is 16 amino acids. Method: immunoSEQ multiplex PCR; TCRdb's copy keeps in-frame clones and lacks some. Among about 2.5 million clones listed, roughly 92% were seen once. Material: naive CD4+ T cells from PBMCs. Subset given: CD45RA+ positively selected. J is TRBJ2-3 and V is TRBV14, with a weak D call TRBD2 (5 bases). The TCR sequence derives from a man aged 18 to 35 in good health. Some clones in this sample may be carry-over from other donors' samples. The CDR3 region has the DNA TGTGCCAGCAGCCAAGAATGGTACGGGGTCGGGGATACGCAGTATTTT. Translation: CASSQEWYGVGDTQYF.